This T cell receptor (beta chain) was captured by sequencing in a study of metastatic and nonmetastatic thyroid tumors. As for the study in general: Across peripheral blood and tumor or nodule tissue samples taken from malignant and benign thyroid patients, the repertoires were compared with one another.

This clone was observed many times. Ahead of thyroid surgery, no patient had received treatment of any kind. From germline, CDR1 is SGHTA and CDR2 FQGNSA. There are 15 residues in the CDR3. The V end was cut by 5 bases, the J end by 5 bases, with 18 bases between. TCRdb recomputed clones from the PCR reads via MiXCR. Among over 30,000 clones, 7% to 8% were seen once, and the ten largest hold roughly two fifths. The origin of this receptor is a female donor with papillary thyroid cancer or a benign thyroid nodule (not recorded which). Some clones in this sample may be carry-over from other donors' samples. The sample taken for sequencing was blood. The chain recombines TRBV7-2 with TRBJ2-5, with D possibly TRBD2 on 7 matching bases. CDR3 region: CASSIVGGPRETQYF. The CDR3 nucleotides read TGTGCCAGCAGCATCGTGGGGGGGCCGAGGGAGACCCAGTACTTC.